A selection of T cell receptor beta chains follows, all from one sample in a study of blood T cells in healthy people across ages. TCRdb called the 5' RACE reads again in MiXCR, with one record for every CDR3 protein. This table holds some 1.4 million distinct CDR3 sequences, about 43% found once. Input material: blood. All receptors come from a woman aged 18-29 years in good health. CDR3s include the opening cysteine and the closing phenylalanine or tryptophan. A D gene is named only where the DNA matches it firmly. Part of the rows lack a size; the others show once, few, many or a class for expanded clones.

j_gene: TRBJ2-3; v_gene: TRBV6-5; d_gene: NA; abundance: many; CDR3aa: CASSYGGSTDTQYF; CDR3nt: TGTGCCAGCAGTTACGGGGGAAGCACAGATACGCAGTATTTT
j_gene: TRBJ1-5; v_gene: TRBV5-1; d_gene: TRBD1; abundance: NA; CDR3aa: CASREQGAQSQPQHF; CDR3nt: TGCGCCAGCAGGGAACAGGGGGCGCAGAGTCAGCCCCAGCATTTT
j_gene: TRBJ2-1; v_gene: TRBV28; d_gene: NA; abundance: few; CDR3aa: CASSLRHNEQFF; CDR3nt: TGTGCCAGCAGTTTAAGGCACAATGAGCAGTTCTTC
j_gene: TRBJ2-7; v_gene: TRBV5-1; d_gene: NA; abundance: NA; CDR3aa: CASSVEGQSHEQYF; CDR3nt: TGCGCCAGCAGCGTGGAGGGACAGTCGCACGAGCAGTACTTC
j_gene: TRBJ1-5; v_gene: TRBV12-3/TRBV12-4; d_gene: NA; abundance: many; CDR3aa: CASSLGRGGQPQHF; CDR3nt: TGTGCCAGCAGCCTAGGGAGGGGTGGTCAGCCCCAGCATTTT
j_gene: TRBJ2-5; v_gene: TRBV20-1; d_gene: NA; abundance: few; CDR3aa: CSVTPPGRGETQYF; CDR3nt: TGCAGTGTCACCCCTCCGGGGCGTGGTGAGACCCAGTACTTC
j_gene: TRBJ2-1; v_gene: TRBV6-5; d_gene: NA; abundance: NA; CDR3aa: CASSYGTPITDEQFF; CDR3nt: TGTGCCAGCAGTTACGGGACTCCCATAACCGATGAGCAGTTCTTC
j_gene: TRBJ1-1; v_gene: TRBV2; d_gene: NA; abundance: NA; CDR3aa: CASSQGHPMNTEAFF; CDR3nt: TGTGCCAGCAGCCAGGGACATCCTATGAACACTGAAGCTTTCTTT
j_gene: TRBJ1-4; v_gene: TRBV12-3/TRBV12-4; d_gene: NA; abundance: once; CDR3aa: CASTYRGATNEKLFF; CDR3nt: TGTGCCAGCACTTACCGGGGGGCGACTAATGAAAAACTGTTTTTT
j_gene: TRBJ1-1; v_gene: TRBV10-1; d_gene: TRBD1; abundance: NA; CDR3aa: CASSEKGGGTGSTEAFF; CDR3nt: TGCGCCAGCAGTGAAAAGGGAGGCGGGACAGGGTCCACTGAAGCTTTCTTT
j_gene: TRBJ2-1; v_gene: TRBV2; d_gene: TRBD2; abundance: NA; CDR3aa: CASSGGLAGPTYNEQFF; CDR3nt: TGTGCCAGCAGTGGCGGACTAGCGGGTCCTACATACAATGAGCAGTTCTTC
j_gene: TRBJ2-3; v_gene: TRBV5-1; d_gene: TRBD2; abundance: few; CDR3aa: CASSIRTSGGTDTQYF; CDR3nt: TGCGCCAGCAGCATAAGGACTAGCGGGGGCACAGATACGCAGTATTTT
j_gene: TRBJ1-1; v_gene: TRBV24-1; d_gene: NA; abundance: NA; CDR3aa: CATSSANTEAFF; CDR3nt: TGTGCCACCAGTAGCGCGAACACTGAAGCTTTCTTT
j_gene: TRBJ2-7; v_gene: TRBV15; d_gene: NA; abundance: NA; CDR3aa: CATSRGRGPYEQYF; CDR3nt: TGTGCCACCAGCAGAGGACGGGGGCCCTACGAGCAGTACTTC
j_gene: TRBJ1-2; v_gene: TRBV6-5; d_gene: NA; abundance: few; CDR3aa: CASSYSERLRGSYSGYTF; CDR3nt: TGTGCCAGCAGTTACTCGGAACGATTGAGGGGCTCTTATAGTGGCTACACCTTC